The rows below give T cell receptor beta chains drawn from one sample of a study of blood T cells in healthy people across ages. TCRdb re-analysed the 5' RACE reads in MiXCR, keeping a single row per CDR3 protein. The sample consists of some 1,500,000 distinct CDR3 sequences, 40% to 45% of them appearing once. The sample taken for sequencing was blood. The receptors stem from a woman between 18 and 29 years old in good health. Both conserved end residues are part of each CDR3. The order of the fields is clone size, J gene, V gene, D gene, CDR3 protein, CDR3 DNA. D genes are given only for firm matches. Some rows mark clone size as missing; the rest say once, few, many or name a class of expanded clone.

>few|TRBJ2-7|TRBV6-5|.
CASSYAGQHYEQYF
TGTGCCAGCAGTTACGCGGGACAGCACTACGAGCAGTACTTC
>many|TRBJ2-1|TRBV11-1|TRBD2
CASSPWTRSNNEQFF
TGTGCCAGCAGCCCCTGGACTAGGTCCAACAATGAGCAGTTCTTC
>.|TRBJ1-2|TRBV7-9|.
CASSSGRDKGYTF
TGTGCCAGCAGCTCGGGACGGGATAAGGGCTACACCTTC
>once|TRBJ1-1|TRBV9|.
CASSVGLMNTEAFF
TGTGCCAGCAGCGTGGGACTGATGAACACTGAAGCTTTCTTT
>.|TRBJ1-5|TRBV25-1|TRBD1
CASSDRGSINQPQHF
TGTGCCAGCAGCGACAGGGGGTCTATCAATCAGCCCCAGCATTTT
>few|TRBJ2-5|TRBV28|TRBD2
CASRTSGRQETQYF
TGTGCCAGCAGGACAAGCGGGAGGCAAGAGACCCAGTACTTC
>few|TRBJ1-4|TRBV7-9|TRBD1
CASTFAQGGEKLFF
TGTGCCAGCACCTTTGCACAGGGGGGTGAAAAACTGTTTTTT
>few|TRBJ2-3|TRBV20-1|TRBD2
CSASSGSGDTQYF
TGCAGTGCTTCAAGCGGGAGTGGAGATACGCAGTATTTT
>.|TRBJ2-3|TRBV30|TRBD2
CAGVLAGRTDTQYF
TGTGCCGGGGTTTTAGCGGGGCGCACAGATACGCAGTATTTT
>few|TRBJ2-7|TRBV4-3|.
CASSPIDSSSYEQYF
TGCGCCAGCAGCCCAATCGACAGTAGTTCCTACGAGCAGTACTTC
>.|TRBJ2-1|TRBV19|TRBD2
CASSASGGSNEQFF
TGTGCCAGTAGTGCTAGCGGGGGATCGAATGAGCAGTTCTTC
>.|TRBJ2-3|TRBV4-3|.
CASSQEYSTDTQYF
TGCGCCAGCAGCCAAGAATATAGCACAGATACGCAGTATTTT
>.|TRBJ2-7|TRBV11-2|TRBD1
CASSEWGQDYEQYF
TGTGCCAGCAGCGAATGGGGACAGGACTACGAGCAGTACTTC
>few|TRBJ2-3|TRBV6-6|.
CASSYGARGDTQYF
TGTGCCAGCAGTTATGGGGCCAGGGGAGATACGCAGTATTTT
>.|TRBJ2-3|TRBV25-1|.
CASSESGRGADTQYF
TGTGCCAGCAGTGAGTCCGGCAGGGGGGCAGATACGCAGTATTTT
>few|TRBJ2-7|TRBV21-1|.
CASSPYVRDVAYEQYF
TGTGCCAGCAGCCCCTATGTCCGGGACGTAGCCTACGAGCAGTACTTC
>.|TRBJ2-3|TRBV7-8|.
CASSRTGPTDTQYF
TGTGCCAGCAGCCGAACAGGGCCCACAGATACGCAGTATTTT
>few|TRBJ2-7|TRBV12-3/TRBV12-4|.
CASRSSDSRSREQYF
TGTGCCAGCAGGTCCTCGGACAGTAGATCGCGGGAGCAGTACTTC
>.|TRBJ2-1|TRBV5-1|.
CASSSDRNSYNAQFF
TGCGCCAGCAGCTCCGACAGGAATTCCTACAATGCGCAGTTCTTC
>once|TRBJ1-1|TRBV28|.
CATDSRHTEAFF
TGTGCCACCGACAGTAGACACACTGAAGCTTTCTTT
>.|TRBJ2-1|TRBV20-1|.
CSPKGGAANEQFF
TGCAGCCCCAAGGGGGGAGCGGCGAATGAGCAGTTCTTC
>.|TRBJ1-2|TRBV5-1|.
CASRGDGRRYGYTF
TGCGCCAGCAGGGGGGACGGACGTAGATATGGCTACACCTTC